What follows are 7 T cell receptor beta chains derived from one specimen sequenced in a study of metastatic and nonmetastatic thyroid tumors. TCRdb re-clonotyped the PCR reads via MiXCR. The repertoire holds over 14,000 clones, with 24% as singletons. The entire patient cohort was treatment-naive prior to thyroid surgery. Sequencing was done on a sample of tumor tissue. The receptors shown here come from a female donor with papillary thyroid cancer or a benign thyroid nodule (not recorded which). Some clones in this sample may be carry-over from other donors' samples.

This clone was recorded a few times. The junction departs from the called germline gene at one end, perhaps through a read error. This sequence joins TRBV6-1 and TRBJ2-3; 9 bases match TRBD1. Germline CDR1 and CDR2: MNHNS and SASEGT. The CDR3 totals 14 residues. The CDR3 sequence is CASSEGQGADMQYF. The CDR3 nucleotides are TGTGCCAGCAGTGAGGGACAGGGAGCAGATATGCAGTATTTT.

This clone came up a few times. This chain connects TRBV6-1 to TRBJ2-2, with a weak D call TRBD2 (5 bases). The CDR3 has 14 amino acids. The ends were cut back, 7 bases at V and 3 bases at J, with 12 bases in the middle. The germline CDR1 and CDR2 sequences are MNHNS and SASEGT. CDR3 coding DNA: TGTGCCAGCAAAGGGAGCCAGGACACCGGGGAGCTGTTTTTT. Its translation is CASKGSQDTGELFF.

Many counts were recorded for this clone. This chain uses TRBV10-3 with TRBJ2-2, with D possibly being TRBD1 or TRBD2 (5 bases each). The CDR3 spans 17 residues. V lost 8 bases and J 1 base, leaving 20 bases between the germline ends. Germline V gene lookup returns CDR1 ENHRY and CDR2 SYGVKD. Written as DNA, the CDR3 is TGTGCCATCTCGGGGCCCGCTCTGGCGGTGAACACCGGGGAGCTGTTTTTT. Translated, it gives CAISGPALAVNTGELFF.

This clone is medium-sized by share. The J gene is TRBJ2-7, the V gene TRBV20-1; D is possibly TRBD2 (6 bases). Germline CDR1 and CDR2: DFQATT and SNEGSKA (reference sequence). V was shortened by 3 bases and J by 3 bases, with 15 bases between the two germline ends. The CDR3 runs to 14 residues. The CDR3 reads CSASKGTLHYEQYF. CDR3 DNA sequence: TGCAGTGCTAGTAAAGGGACTCTTCACTACGAGCAGTACTTC.

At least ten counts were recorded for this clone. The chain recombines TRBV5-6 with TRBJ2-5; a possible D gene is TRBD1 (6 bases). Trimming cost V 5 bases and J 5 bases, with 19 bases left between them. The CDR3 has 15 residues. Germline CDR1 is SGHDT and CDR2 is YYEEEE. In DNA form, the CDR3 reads TGTGCCAGCAGGCGAGGGGGATTTGGGGTGGAGACCCAGTACTTC. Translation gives CASRRGGFGVETQYF.

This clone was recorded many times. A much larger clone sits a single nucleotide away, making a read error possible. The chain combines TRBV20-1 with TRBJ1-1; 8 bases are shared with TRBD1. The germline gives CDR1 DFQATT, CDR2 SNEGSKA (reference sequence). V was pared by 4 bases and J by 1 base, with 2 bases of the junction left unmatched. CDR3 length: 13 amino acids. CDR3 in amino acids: CSATGGRNTEAFF. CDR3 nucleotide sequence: TGCAGTGCTACAGGGGGCCGGAACACTGAAGCTTTCTTT.

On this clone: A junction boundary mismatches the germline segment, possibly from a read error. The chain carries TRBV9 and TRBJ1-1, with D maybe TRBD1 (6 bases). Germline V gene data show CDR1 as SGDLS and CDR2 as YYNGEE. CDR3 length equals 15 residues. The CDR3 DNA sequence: TGTGACAGCAGAGTAGCACCGGGGGCGCACACTGAAGCTTTCTTT. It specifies CDSRVAPGAHTEAFF.